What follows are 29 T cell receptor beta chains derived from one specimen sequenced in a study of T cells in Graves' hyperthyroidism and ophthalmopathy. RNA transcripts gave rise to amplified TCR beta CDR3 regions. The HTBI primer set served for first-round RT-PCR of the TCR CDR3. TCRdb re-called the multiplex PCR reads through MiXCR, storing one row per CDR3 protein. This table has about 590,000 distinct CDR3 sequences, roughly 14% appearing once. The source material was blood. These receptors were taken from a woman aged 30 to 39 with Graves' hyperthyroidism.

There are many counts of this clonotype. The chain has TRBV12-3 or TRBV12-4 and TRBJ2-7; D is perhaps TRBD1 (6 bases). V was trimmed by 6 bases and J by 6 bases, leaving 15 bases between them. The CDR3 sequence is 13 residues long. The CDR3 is CASRSPTGSEQYF. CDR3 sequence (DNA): TGTGCCAGCAGATCACCGACAGGTTCCGAGCAGTACTTC.

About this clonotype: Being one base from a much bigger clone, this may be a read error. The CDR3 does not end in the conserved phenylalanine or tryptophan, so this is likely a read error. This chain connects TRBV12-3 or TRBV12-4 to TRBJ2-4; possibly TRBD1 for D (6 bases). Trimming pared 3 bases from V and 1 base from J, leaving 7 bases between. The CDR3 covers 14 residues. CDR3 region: CASSFQGAKNIQYL. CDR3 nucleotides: TGTGCCAGCAGTTTTCAGGGGGCCAAAAACATTCAGTACCTC.

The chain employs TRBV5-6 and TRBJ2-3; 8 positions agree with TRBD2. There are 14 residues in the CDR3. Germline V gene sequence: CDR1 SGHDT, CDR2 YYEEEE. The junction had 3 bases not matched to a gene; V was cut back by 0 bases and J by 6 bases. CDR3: CASSLGSGSDTQYF. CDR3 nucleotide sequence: TGTGCCAGCAGCTTGGGCAGCGGGAGCGATACGCAGTATTTT.

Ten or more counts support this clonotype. The CDR3 bases are TGTGCCAGCAGTGAAGGGACAGGTTTTGGCTACACCTTC. It codes for CASSEGTGFGYTF. J is TRBJ1-2 and V is TRBV6-1; TRBD1 aligns across 7 bases. Germline loops: CDR1 MNHNS, CDR2 SASEGT. V was clipped by 1 base and J by 7 bases; unmatched bases: 3. The CDR3 runs 13 residues.

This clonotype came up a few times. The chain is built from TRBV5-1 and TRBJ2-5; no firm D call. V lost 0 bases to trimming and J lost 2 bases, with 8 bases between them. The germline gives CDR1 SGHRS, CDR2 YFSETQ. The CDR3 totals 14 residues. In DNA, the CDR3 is TGCGCCAGCAGCTTGGGTTTGGATCAAGAGACCCAGTACTTC. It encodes CASSLGLDQETQYF.

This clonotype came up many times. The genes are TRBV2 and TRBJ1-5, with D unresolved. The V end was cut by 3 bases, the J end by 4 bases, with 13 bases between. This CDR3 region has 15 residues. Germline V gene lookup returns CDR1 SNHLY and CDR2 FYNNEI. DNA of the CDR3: TGTGCCAGCAGTGAGGTAACAGTTGGAAATCAGCCCCAGCATTTT. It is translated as CASSEVTVGNQPQHF.

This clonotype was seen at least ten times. The CDR3 bases are TGTGCCAGCAGCTCGGGGCAAGATACGCAGTATTTT. It specifies CASSSGQDTQYF. The chain couples TRBV7-3 to TRBJ2-3; D may be TRBD1 or TRBD2 (5 bases each). The CDR3 has 12 amino acids. From germline, CDR1 is SGHTA and CDR2 FQGTGA. The germline V and J ends were trimmed by 4 bases and 5 bases, with 7 bases remaining between them. The entire variable domain, with the rest obtained from reference TRBV7-3 and TRBJ2-3, is as follows: GAGVSQTPSNKVTEKGKYVELRCDPISGHTALYWYRQSLGQGPEFLIYFQGTGAADDSGLPNDRFFAVRPEGSVSTLKIQRTERGDSAVYLCASSSGQDTQYFGPGTRLTVL.

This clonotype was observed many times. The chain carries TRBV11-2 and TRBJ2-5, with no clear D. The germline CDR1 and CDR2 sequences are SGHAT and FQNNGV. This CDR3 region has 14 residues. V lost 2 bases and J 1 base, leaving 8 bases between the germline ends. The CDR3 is CASSLTRAQETQYF. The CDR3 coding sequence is TGTGCCAGCAGCTTAACTCGGGCCCAAGAGACCCAGTACTTC.

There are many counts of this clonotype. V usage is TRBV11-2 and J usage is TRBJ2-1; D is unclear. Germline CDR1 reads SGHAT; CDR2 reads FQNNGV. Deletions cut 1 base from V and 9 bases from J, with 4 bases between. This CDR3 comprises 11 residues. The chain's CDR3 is CASSLAFEQFF. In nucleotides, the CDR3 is TGTGCCAGCAGCTTAGCATTTGAGCAGTTCTTC.

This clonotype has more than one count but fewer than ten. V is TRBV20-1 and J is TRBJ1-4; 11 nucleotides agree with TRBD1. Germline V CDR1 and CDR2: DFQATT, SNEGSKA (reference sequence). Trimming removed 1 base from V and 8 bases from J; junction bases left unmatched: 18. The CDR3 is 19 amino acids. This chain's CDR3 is CSARAPPPGQGGLEEKLFF. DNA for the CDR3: TGCAGTGCTAGAGCACCGCCTCCGGGACAGGGGGGTCTTGAGGAAAAACTGTTTTTT.

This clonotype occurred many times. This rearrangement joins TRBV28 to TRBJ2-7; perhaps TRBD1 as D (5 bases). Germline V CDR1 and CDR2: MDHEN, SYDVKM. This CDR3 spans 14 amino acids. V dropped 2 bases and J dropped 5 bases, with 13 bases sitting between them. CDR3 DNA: TGTGCCAGCAGTTTAGTTGTCAGGGCCCACGAGCAGTACTTC. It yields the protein CASSLVVRAHEQYF.

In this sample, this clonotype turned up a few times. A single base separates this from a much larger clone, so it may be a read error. The CDR3 coding sequence is TGTGCCAGCAGTTTACCCTCGGGGTACAATCAGCCCCAGCATTTT. Encoded protein: CASSLPSGYNQPQHF. The rearrangement uses TRBV12-3 or TRBV12-4 and TRBJ1-5; D remains ambiguous. The CDR3 is made up of 15 amino acids. The germline V and J ends were trimmed by 2 bases and 3 bases, with 11 bases remaining between them.

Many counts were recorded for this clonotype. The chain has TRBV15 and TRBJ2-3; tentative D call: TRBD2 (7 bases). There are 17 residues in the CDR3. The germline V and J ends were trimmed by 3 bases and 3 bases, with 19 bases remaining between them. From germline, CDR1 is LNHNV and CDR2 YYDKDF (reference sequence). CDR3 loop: CATSRPPGAGDTDTQYF. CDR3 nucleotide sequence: TGTGCCACCAGCAGGCCGCCGGGGGCGGGAGATACAGATACGCAGTATTTT.

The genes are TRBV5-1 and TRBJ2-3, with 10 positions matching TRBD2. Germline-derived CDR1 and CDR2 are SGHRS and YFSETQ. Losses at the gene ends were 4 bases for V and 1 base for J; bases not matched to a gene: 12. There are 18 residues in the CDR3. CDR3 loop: CASSEGLSGRARTDTQYF. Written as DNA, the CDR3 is TGCGCCAGCAGCGAAGGCCTAAGCGGGAGGGCTCGCACAGATACGCAGTATTTT.

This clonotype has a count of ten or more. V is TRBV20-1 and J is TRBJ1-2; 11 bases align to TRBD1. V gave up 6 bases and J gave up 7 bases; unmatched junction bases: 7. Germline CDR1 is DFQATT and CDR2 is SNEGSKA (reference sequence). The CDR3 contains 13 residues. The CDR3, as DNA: TGCAGTGCGAGTGGGACAGGGGGATCTGGCTACACCTTC. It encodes CSASGTGGSGYTF.

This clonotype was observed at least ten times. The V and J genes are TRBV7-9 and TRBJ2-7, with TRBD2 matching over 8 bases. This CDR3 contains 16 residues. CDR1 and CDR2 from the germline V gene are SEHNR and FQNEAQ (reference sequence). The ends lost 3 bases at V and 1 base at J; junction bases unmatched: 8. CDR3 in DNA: TGTGCCAGCAGCTTTGGCCTAGCGGGTGAGTCCTACGAGCAGTACTTC. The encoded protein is CASSFGLAGESYEQYF. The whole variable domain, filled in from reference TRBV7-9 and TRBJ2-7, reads DTGVSQNPRHKITKRGQNVTFRCDPISEHNRLYWYRQTLGQGPEFLTYFQNEAQLEKSRLLSDRFSAERPKGSFSTLEIQRTEQGDSAMYLCASSFGLAGESYEQYFGPGTRLTVT.

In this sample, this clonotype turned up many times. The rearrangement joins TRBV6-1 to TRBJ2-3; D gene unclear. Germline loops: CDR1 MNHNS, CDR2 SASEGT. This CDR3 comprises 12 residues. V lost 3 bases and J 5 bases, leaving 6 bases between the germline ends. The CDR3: CASSEWRDTQYF. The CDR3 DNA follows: TGTGCCAGCAGTGAGTGGCGAGATACGCAGTATTTT.

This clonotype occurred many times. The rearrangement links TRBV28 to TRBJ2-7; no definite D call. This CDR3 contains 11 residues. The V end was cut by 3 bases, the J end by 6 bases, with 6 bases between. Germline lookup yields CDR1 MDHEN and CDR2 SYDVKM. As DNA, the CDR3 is TGTGCCAGCAGTTTTCCGGGCGAGCAGTACTTC. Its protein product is CASSFPGEQYF.

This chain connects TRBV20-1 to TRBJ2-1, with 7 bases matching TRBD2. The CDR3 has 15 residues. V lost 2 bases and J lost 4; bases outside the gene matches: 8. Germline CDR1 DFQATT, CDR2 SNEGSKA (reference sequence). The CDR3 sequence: CSARSEALAYNEQFF. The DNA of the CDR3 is TGCAGTGCTAGATCCGAGGCACTAGCGTACAATGAGCAGTTCTTC.

CDR3 sequence reads: CASSPDRGLTTF. The CDR3 nucleotides read TGTGCCAGCAGCCCGGACAGGGGGTTGACGACCTTC. V usage is TRBV7-2 and J usage is TRBJ1-2, with 10 bases matching TRBD1. The CDR3 extends over 12 amino acids. Germline-derived CDR1 and CDR2 are SGHTA and FQGNSA. With 5 bases clipped from V and 14 bases from J, the junction kept 8 bases outside the gene matches.

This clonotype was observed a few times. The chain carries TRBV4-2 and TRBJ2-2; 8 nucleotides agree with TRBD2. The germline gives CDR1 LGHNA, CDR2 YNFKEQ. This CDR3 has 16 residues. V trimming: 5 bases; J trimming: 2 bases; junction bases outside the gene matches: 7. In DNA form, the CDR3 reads TGTGCCAGCAGCGGACTAGCCCTGATTAACACCGGGGAGCTGTTTTTT. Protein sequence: CASSGLALINTGELFF.

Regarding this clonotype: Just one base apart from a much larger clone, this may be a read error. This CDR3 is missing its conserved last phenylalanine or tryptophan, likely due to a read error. CDR3 protein: CASRPEGGVSTGELFC. The CDR3, as DNA: TGTGCCAGCAGGCCAGAAGGGGGCGTCAGCACCGGGGAGCTGTTTTGT. The chain employs TRBV12-3 or TRBV12-4 and TRBJ2-2; TRBD1 matches 7 bases. The CDR3 length is 16 residues. V dropped 6 bases and J dropped 4; count of bases not matched to a gene: 11.

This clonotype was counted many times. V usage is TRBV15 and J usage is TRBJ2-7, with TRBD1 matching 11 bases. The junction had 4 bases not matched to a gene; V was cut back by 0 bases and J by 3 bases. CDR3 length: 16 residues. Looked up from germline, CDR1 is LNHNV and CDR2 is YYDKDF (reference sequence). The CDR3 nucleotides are TGTGCCACCAGCAGAGAAACTGGGACAGGGGGCTACGAGCAGTACTTC. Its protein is CATSRETGTGGYEQYF.

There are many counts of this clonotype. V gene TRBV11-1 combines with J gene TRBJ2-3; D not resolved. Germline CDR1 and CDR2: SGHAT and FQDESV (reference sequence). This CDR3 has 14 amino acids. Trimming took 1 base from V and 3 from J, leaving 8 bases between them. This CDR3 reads CASSLDRVTDTQYF. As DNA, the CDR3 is TGTGCCAGCAGCTTAGATCGAGTAACAGATACGCAGTATTTT.

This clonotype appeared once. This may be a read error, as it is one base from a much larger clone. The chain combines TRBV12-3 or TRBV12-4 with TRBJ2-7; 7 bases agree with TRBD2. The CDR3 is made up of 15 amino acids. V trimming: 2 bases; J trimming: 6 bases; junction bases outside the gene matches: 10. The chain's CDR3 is CASSLNPAGAPEQYF. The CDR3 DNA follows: TGTGCCAGCAGTTTAAATCCGGCGGGAGCCCCCGAGCAGTACTTC.

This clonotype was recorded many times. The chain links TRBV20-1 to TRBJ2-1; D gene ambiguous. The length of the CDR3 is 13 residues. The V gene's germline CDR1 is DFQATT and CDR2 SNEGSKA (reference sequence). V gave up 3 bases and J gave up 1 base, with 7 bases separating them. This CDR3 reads CSASPGSYNEQFF. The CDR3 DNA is TGCAGTGCTAGTCCCGGATCCTACAATGAGCAGTTCTTC.

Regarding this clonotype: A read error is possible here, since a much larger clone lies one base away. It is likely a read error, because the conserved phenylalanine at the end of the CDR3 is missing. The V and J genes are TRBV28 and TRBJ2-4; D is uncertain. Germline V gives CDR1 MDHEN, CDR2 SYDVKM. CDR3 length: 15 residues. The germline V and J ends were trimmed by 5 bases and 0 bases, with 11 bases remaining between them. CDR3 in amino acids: CASSLIGAAKNIQYL. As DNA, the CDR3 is TGTGCCAGCAGTCTAATAGGTGCAGCCAAAAACATTCAGTACCTC.

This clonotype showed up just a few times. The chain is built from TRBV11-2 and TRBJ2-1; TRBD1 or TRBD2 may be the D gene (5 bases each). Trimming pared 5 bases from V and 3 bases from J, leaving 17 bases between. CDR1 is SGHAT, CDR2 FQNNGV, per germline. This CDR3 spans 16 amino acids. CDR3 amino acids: CASSPRFGTNYNEQFF. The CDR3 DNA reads TGTGCCAGCAGCCCTAGATTTGGGACCAACTACAATGAGCAGTTCTTC.

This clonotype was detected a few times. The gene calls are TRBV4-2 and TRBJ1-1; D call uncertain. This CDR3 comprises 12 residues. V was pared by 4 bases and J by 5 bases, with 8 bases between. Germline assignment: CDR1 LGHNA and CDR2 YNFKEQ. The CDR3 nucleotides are TGTGCCAGCAGCCCTACCACTACTGAAGCTTTCTTT. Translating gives CASSPTTTEAFF.